This TCR beta chain appears in the sequencing data of a study of blood T cells in healthy people across ages. Next came a second PCR, run for about 7 to 12 cycles, which used a sample-barcoded 5' primer along with a J-beta primer mix. TCRdb processed the 5' RACE reads anew with MiXCR; each CDR3 protein has one entry. The sample holds about 750,000 distinct CDR3 sequences, 40% to 65% seen once. This clonotype has just one count. The CDR3 consists of 14 residues. Germline CDR1 is PRHDT and CDR2 is FYEKMQ (reference sequence). Sequenced input: blood. J is TRBJ2-5 and V is TRBV13, with 7 positions matching TRBD2. The J call is uncertain, as TRBJ2-7 better fits the DNA end. This TCR derives from a man older than 75 in good health. DNA for the CDR3: TGTGCCAGCAACCGTGGGGGGGAAGGCTACGAGCAGTACTTC. Translated: CASNRGGEGYEQYF.